This TCR beta chain originates from a study of T cell responses to AZD1222 COVID-19 vaccine. The length of the CDR3 is 13 residues. Unmatched junction bases numbered 3, after V lost 8 bases and J lost 5 bases. Germline loops: CDR1 MNHEY, CDR2 SVGAGI. Concerning this clone itself: What it recognizes is unknown. Possible read error: a much larger clone is one base away.

Sequenced by immunoSEQ multiplex PCR; TCRdb stores in-frame clones only, minus some. The sample carries some 120,000 clones, approximately 85% recorded once. Second-dose intervals of approximately 4 or approximately 12 weeks were pooled. Study-level results: Without day 14 samples, only post-peak T cell repertoires were studied. Unmutated regions of variants are reportedly targeted by nearly half of spike-specific TCRs. Baseline serology detected seropositivity in only 5 to 7 AZD1222 recipients.

The sample in question was peripheral blood, obtained 28 days after the second AZD1222 dose. The sequence was collected from an adult who received the AZD1222 COVID-19 vaccine. This rearrangement joins TRBV6-5 to TRBJ1-5; TRBD1 agrees at 10 bases. CDR3 loop: CASSGTGDQPQHF. The CDR3 DNA reads as TGTGCCAGCTCCGGGACAGGGGATCAGCCCCAGCATTTT.